The text below deals with one T cell receptor (beta chain). Its antigen is unidentified. Germline CDR1 MNHNY, CDR2 SVGAGI (reference sequence). The CDR3 contains 13 residues. V trimming: 2 bases; J trimming: 10 bases; junction bases outside the gene matches: 5. The sample belongs to a study of cytomegalovirus exposure and HLA in healthy donors. Broader study findings: Roughly uniform sequencing depth across donors was assumed, possibly incorrectly.

Donors likely had unrecorded immune exposures despite being nominally healthy when sampled. This PCR relied on a set of 60 Vbeta primers and 13 Jbeta primers. Repertoires were generated with immunoSEQ multiplex PCR, while TCRdb's copy carries only in-frame clones and drops some. This table has some 130,000 clones, 65% to 85% appearing once. Sequenced material: PBMCs. This clonotype originated in a man aged 30-40 years in good health and CMV-seronegative. This sequence joins TRBV6-6 and TRBJ1-1, with 9 positions matching TRBD1. CDR3 coding DNA: TGTGCCAGCAGTTACGATAGGGACAGGGCAGCTTTCTTT. Its protein is CASSYDRDRAAFF.